Listed here are 23 T cell receptor beta chains from one sample, sequenced in a study of identical twins. TCRdb called the 5' RACE reads again in MiXCR, with one record for every CDR3 protein. Among around 200,000 distinct CDR3 sequences, around 10% were seen once, and the ten largest hold 4.5% to 5.5%. Sequencing was carried out using memory (CD45RO+) T cells sorted from blood. These TCRs come from a woman under 30 in good health.

This clonotype was seen a handful of times. The chain joins TRBV6-5 to TRBJ2-5; D is unresolved. This CDR3 contains 12 residues. CDR1 and CDR2 (germline): MNHEY, SVGAGI. V lost 6 bases and J lost 5, with 10 bases in between. The CDR3 nucleotides are TGTGCCAGCAGCCGCAGGTCGGAGACCCAGTACTTC. It translates to CASSRRSETQYF.

Many counts were recorded for this clonotype. This chain links TRBV5-1 with TRBJ2-5; no reliable D call. With 2 bases removed from V and 2 bases from J, the gap between germline ends came to 7 bases. The germline CDR1 and CDR2 sequences are SGHRS and YFSETQ. The CDR3 length is 13 residues. CDR3 loop: CASSFSLQETQYF. DNA of the CDR3: TGCGCCAGCAGCTTTAGCTTACAAGAGACCCAGTACTTC.

The J gene is TRBJ2-3, the V gene TRBV20-1; D gene unclear. CDR1 is DFQATT, CDR2 SNEGSKA, per germline (reference sequence). V lost 3 bases and J lost 8, with 18 bases in between. This CDR3 has 14 residues. CDR3 amino acids: CSARSWVATITQYF. CDR3 bases: TGCAGTGCTAGGAGCTGGGTGGCGACGATTACGCAGTATTTT.

V usage is TRBV18 and J usage is TRBJ2-1; possibly TRBD1 for D (5 bases). The V gene lost 5 bases and the J gene lost 0 bases, with 11 bases spanning the gap. Per germline, CDR1 KGHSH and CDR2 LQKENI. This CDR3 has 15 amino acids. The CDR3 sequence is CASSDSPSSYNEQFF. CDR3 nucleotide sequence: TGTGCCAGCTCAGACAGTCCCAGCTCCTACAATGAGCAGTTCTTC.

The chain joins TRBV29-1 to TRBJ2-3; 8 bases agree with TRBD2. The CDR3 consists of 14 residues. The junction had 5 bases not matched to a gene; V was cut back by 4 bases and J by 2 bases. The germline V gene encodes CDR1 SQVTM and CDR2 ANQGSEA. CDR3 sequence (DNA): TGCAGCGTTGCGTTAGCGGGACTCACAGATACGCAGTATTTT. It encodes CSVALAGLTDTQYF.

This clonotype was counted at least ten times. The CDR3 DNA reads TGTGCCACCAGTGATTCTAGGACGGGAGACAATGAGCAGTTCTTC. Protein product: CATSDSRTGDNEQFF. The chain links TRBV24-1 to TRBJ2-1; weak D call: TRBD2 (6 bases). The V gene's germline CDR1 is KGHDR and CDR2 SFDVKD. V was shortened by 2 bases and J by 5 bases, with 12 bases between the two germline ends. The CDR3 loop spans 15 amino acids.

The chain carries TRBV4-1 and TRBJ2-3, with 8 bases identical to TRBD2. After removal of 4 bases from V and 1 base from J, the junction contained 10 bases not matched to a gene. CDR3 size: 17 residues. Germline CDR1 and CDR2: MGHRA and YSYEKL. The CDR3 spells CASSRDLSGGGTDTQYF. In nucleotides, the CDR3 is TGCGCCAGCAGCCGGGACCTGAGCGGGGGCGGCACAGATACGCAGTATTTT.

The chain has TRBV4-3 and TRBJ2-3; D call uncertain. Trimming took 0 bases from V and 5 from J, leaving 12 bases between them. The CDR3 sequence is 15 residues long. The germline gives CDR1 LGHNA, CDR2 YSLEER. CDR3 sequence (DNA): TGCGCCAGCAGCCAAGATTGGGCCACCGTAGATACGCAGTATTTT. Protein product: CASSQDWATVDTQYF.

This clonotype was detected ten times or more. The genes are TRBV5-1 and TRBJ2-5; D remains ambiguous. CDR1 SGHRS and CDR2 YFSETQ come from the germline V gene. V lost 2 bases to trimming and J lost 2 bases, with 13 bases between them. The CDR3 spans 15 residues. The CDR3 DNA reads as TGCGCCAGCAGCTTTTTGGGTCAACGGCAAGAGACCCAGTACTTC. It encodes CASSFLGQRQETQYF.

The J gene is TRBJ1-1, the V gene TRBV5-1; D ambiguous. This CDR3 has 15 amino acids. The germline CDR1 and CDR2 sequences are SGHRS and YFSETQ. V lost 0 bases, J lost 3 bases, and 12 bases lay in between. This chain's CDR3 is CASSLEPVLDTEAFF. The CDR3, as DNA: TGCGCCAGCAGCTTGGAGCCAGTTCTCGACACTGAAGCTTTCTTT.

The sample holds a few counts of this clonotype. This clone may be a read error of a much larger clone one base away. The chain carries TRBV3-1 and TRBJ2-7; D remains ambiguous. V was shortened by 5 bases and J by 0 bases, with 5 bases between the two germline ends. This CDR3 contains 12 residues. Looked up from germline, CDR1 is LGHDT and CDR2 is YNNKEL (reference sequence). The CDR3 DNA is TGTGCCAGCAGCTGGAGCTCCTACGAGCAGTACTTC. Translated, it gives CASSWSSYEQYF.

This clonotype was counted a few times. The V and J genes are TRBV2 and TRBJ2-7, with a possible D match to TRBD1 (6 bases). Germline V gene sequence: CDR1 SNHLY, CDR2 FYNNEI. The CDR3 totals 16 residues. V was shortened by 5 bases and J by 0 bases, with 17 bases between the two germline ends. CDR3 coding DNA: TGTGCCAGCAGTCCTAGAGTCGGGACATTCTCCTACGAGCAGTACTTC. Its protein is CASSPRVGTFSYEQYF.

This clonotype counts as medium-sized. This chain links TRBV12-3 or TRBV12-4 with TRBJ1-2, with 7 nucleotides matching TRBD1. This CDR3 comprises 13 residues. V lost 4 bases, J lost 5 bases, and 4 bases stayed unmatched. Here the CDR3 DNA reads TGTGCCAGCAGTTGGGACAGATGGTATGGCTACACCTTC. Its translation is CASSWDRWYGYTF.

The chain couples TRBV20-1 to TRBJ2-7; D unclear. The germline CDR1 and CDR2 sequences are DFQATT and SNEGSKA (reference sequence). This CDR3 contains 14 residues. Trimming took off 8 bases at V and 6 bases at J, with 23 bases between the two ends. CDR3 DNA: TGCAGTACACCGCCCCATAGGAAGTCGGGCGAGCAGTACTTC. Translation: CSTPPHRKSGEQYF.

This clonotype appeared a few times. The chain has TRBV3-1 and TRBJ2-2; no clear D gene. CDR1 and CDR2 from the germline V gene are LGHDT and YNNKEL (reference sequence). Trimming took 0 bases from V and 6 from J, leaving 8 bases between them. This CDR3 is built from 14 residues. The DNA for the CDR3 is TGTGCCAGCAGCCAAGACAAAGGATCCGGGGAGCTGTTTTTT. This sequence encodes CASSQDKGSGELFF.

A few counts support this clonotype. The chain employs TRBV3-1 and TRBJ2-7; D gene uncertain. CDR1 is LGHDT and CDR2 is YNNKEL in the germline V gene (reference sequence). Trimming removed 2 bases from V and 6 bases from J, with 8 bases in between. This CDR3 contains 12 residues. The CDR3: CASSQNQREQYF. Here the CDR3 DNA reads TGTGCCAGCAGCCAAAACCAGCGCGAGCAGTACTTC.

The rearrangement uses TRBV5-5 and TRBJ2-7; D is possibly TRBD1 (5 bases). From germline, CDR1 is SGHKS and CDR2 YYEKEE (reference sequence). CDR3 size: 12 residues. V lost 3 bases and J 3 bases, leaving 7 bases between the germline ends. The CDR3 region has the DNA TGTGCCAGCAGCTGGGGCTACTACGAGCAGTACTTC. As protein: CASSWGYYEQYF.

This clonotype showed up just a few times. This chain joins TRBV20-1 and TRBJ2-2; perhaps TRBD2 as D (6 bases). Per germline, CDR1 DFQATT and CDR2 SNEGSKA (reference sequence). V was trimmed by 5 bases and J by 8 bases, leaving 12 bases between them. The CDR3 consists of 12 residues. CDR3 sequence (DNA): TGCAGTGCTGAGGCCGGGGGAGGGGAGCTGTTTTTT. Encoded protein: CSAEAGGGELFF.

This clonotype was detected a few times. The chain has TRBV5-1 and TRBJ2-3; D is perhaps TRBD1 (6 bases). Germline CDR1 SGHRS, CDR2 YFSETQ. The CDR3 is 16 residues long. V dropped 4 bases and J dropped 5 bases, with 20 bases sitting between them. DNA of the CDR3: TGCGCCAGCAGCCAATTTCGGGCAGGGGAAATAGATACGCAGTATTTT. Its translation is CASSQFRAGEIDTQYF.

The chain is built from TRBV24-1 and TRBJ2-5, with 7 bases that match TRBD2. The CDR3 is 16 residues long. Germline CDR1 KGHDR, CDR2 SFDVKD. Unmatched junction bases numbered 11, after V lost 3 bases and J lost 5 bases. CDR3 sequence (DNA): TGTGCCACCAGTGATAATAAGGAGGGGCGGGGGGAGACCCAGTACTTC. It specifies CATSDNKEGRGETQYF.

This clonotype showed up many times. The chain carries TRBV12-3 or TRBV12-4 and TRBJ2-5, with a tentative D call TRBD2 (6 bases). This CDR3 has 13 residues. Trimming removed 6 bases from V and 5 bases from J, with 13 bases in between. The CDR3 sequence is CASRPSGWETQYF. CDR3 DNA: TGTGCCAGCAGGCCCAGCGGGTGGGAGACCCAGTACTTC.

This clonotype was seen only a few times. The rearrangement uses TRBV20-1 and TRBJ2-3; no clear D. The CDR3 runs 13 residues. V was pared by 4 bases and J by 2 bases, with 10 bases between. Germline loops: CDR1 DFQATT, CDR2 SNEGSKA (reference sequence). CDR3 in amino acids: CSAKSAITDTQYF. The CDR3 DNA reads TGCAGTGCTAAGAGCGCGATCACAGATACGCAGTATTTT.

This clonotype was seen many times. The chain uses TRBV5-6 and TRBJ2-7, with no clear D. This CDR3 has 14 residues. The V end lost 6 bases, the J end lost 0 bases, and 13 bases lay between the germline ends. Germline V gives CDR1 SGHDT, CDR2 YYEEEE. CDR3 protein: CASTRRLLSYEQYF. CDR3 coding DNA: TGTGCCAGCACTAGGCGGCTGCTCTCCTACGAGCAGTACTTC.